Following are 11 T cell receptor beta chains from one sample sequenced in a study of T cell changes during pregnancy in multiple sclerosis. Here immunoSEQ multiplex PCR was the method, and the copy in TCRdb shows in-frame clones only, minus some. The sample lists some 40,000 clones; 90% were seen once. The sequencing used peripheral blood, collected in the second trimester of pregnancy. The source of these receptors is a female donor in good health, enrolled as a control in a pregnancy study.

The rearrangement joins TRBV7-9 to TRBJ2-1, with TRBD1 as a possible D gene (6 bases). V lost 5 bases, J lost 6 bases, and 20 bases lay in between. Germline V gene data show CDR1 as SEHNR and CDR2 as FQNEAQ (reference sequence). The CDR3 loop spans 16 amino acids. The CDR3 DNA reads TGTGCCAGCAGCCCGAAAGCCGCCGGGACACCCAATGAGCAGTTCTTC. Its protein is CASSPKAAGTPNEQFF.

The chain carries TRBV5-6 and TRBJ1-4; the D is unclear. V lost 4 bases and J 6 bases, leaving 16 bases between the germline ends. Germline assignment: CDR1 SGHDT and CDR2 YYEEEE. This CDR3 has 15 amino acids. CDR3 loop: CASSAEGASYEKLFF. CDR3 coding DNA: TGTGCCAGCAGCGCGGAAGGCGCCTCTTATGAAAAACTGTTTTTT.

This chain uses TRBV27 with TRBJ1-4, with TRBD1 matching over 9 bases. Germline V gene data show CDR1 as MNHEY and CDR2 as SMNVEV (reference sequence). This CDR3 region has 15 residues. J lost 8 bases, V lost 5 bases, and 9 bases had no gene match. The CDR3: CASSPTQGALEKLFF. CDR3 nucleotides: TGTGCCAGCAGTCCCACACAGGGGGCGCTGGAAAAACTGTTTTTT.

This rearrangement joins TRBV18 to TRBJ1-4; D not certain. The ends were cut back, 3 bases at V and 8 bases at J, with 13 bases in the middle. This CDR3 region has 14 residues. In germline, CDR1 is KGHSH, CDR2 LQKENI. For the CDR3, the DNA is TGTGCCAGCTCACCGATCGGAGGAGGGGAAAAACTGTTTTTT. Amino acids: CASSPIGGGEKLFF.

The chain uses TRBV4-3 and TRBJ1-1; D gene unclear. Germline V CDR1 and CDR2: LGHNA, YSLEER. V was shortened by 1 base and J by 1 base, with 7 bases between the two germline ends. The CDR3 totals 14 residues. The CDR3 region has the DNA TGCGCCAGCAGCCAAGGGGCAGGGAACACTGAAGCTTTCTTT. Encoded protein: CASSQGAGNTEAFF.

The DNA of the CDR3 is TGCGCCAGCAGCTTAGGCGGGGGGTCGACAGATACGCAGTATTTT. Encoded protein: CASSLGGGSTDTQYF. The V gene is TRBV4-3, the J gene TRBJ2-3; 8 positions match TRBD2. The CDR3 has 15 amino acids. The ends lost 5 bases at V and 3 bases at J; junction bases unmatched: 7. CDR1 LGHNA and CDR2 YSLEER come from the germline V gene.

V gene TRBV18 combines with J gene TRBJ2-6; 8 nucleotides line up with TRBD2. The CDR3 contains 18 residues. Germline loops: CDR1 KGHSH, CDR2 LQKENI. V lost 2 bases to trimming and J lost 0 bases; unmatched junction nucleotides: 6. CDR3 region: CASSPYASGPSGANVLTF. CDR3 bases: TGTGCCAGCTCACCATACGCTAGCGGGCCCTCTGGGGCCAACGTCCTGACTTTC.

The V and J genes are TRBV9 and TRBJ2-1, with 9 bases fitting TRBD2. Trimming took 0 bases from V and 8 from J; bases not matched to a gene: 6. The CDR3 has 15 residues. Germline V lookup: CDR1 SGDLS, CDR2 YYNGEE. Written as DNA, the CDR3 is TGTGCCAGCAGCGTAGAGAGCGCGGGAGGGGATGAGCAGTTCTTC. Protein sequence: CASSVESAGGDEQFF.

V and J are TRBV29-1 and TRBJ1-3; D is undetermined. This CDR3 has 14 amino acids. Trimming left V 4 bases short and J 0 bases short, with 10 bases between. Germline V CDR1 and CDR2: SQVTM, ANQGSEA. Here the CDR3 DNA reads TGCAGCGTTGGATTGGGCCACTCTGGAAACACCATATATTTT. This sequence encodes CSVGLGHSGNTIYF.

The CDR3 region has the DNA TGTGCCAGCAGCTCCTCACCGAGGGGGGAGACCCAGTACTTC. This sequence encodes CASSSSPRGETQYF. The chain uses TRBV7-9 and TRBJ2-5; D possibly corresponds to TRBD1 (6 bases). Germline V CDR1 and CDR2: SEHNR, FQNEAQ (reference sequence). V was pared by 4 bases and J by 5 bases, with 14 bases between. The CDR3 length is 14 residues.

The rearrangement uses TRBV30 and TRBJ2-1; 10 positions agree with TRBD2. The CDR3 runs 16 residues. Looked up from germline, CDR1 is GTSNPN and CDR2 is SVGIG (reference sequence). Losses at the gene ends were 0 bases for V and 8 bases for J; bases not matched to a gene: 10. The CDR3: CAWSVPASGSFYEQFF. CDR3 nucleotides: TGTGCCTGGAGTGTACCGGCTAGCGGGAGTTTCTATGAGCAGTTCTTC.